Below, 32 T cell receptor beta chains from the same sample are listed, as sequenced in a study of control samples from healthy donors and cancer patients. Libraries were prepared by immunoSEQ multiplex PCR; TCRdb keeps only in-frame clonotypes and omits some of them. The repertoire holds about 140,000 clones, with more than 90% as singletons. The sequencing input was blood. These receptors all stem from a man in his thirties or forties in good health.

This clone was recorded once. This chain joins TRBV6-5 and TRBJ1-5, with TRBD1 matching over 7 bases. The germline V gene has CDR1 MNHEY and CDR2 SVGAGI. V lost 6 bases to trimming and J lost 6 bases; unmatched junction nucleotides: 8. The CDR3 consists of 14 residues. CDR3 sequence: CASRRLQGIQPQHF. The CDR3 DNA follows: TGTGCCAGCAGGAGACTACAGGGGATTCAGCCCCAGCATTTT.

This CDR3 is CASGPTSGRPLTLYEQYF. The CDR3 DNA sequence: TGTGCCAGCGGTCCGACTAGCGGGAGGCCCCTGACCCTCTACGAGCAGTACTTC. The chain combines TRBV6-6 with TRBJ2-7; 13 bases are a match to TRBD2. The V segment lost 8 bases and the J segment 3 bases; nucleotides outside the gene matches: 16. The CDR3 contains 18 residues. Germline lookup yields CDR1 MNHNY and CDR2 SVGAGI (reference sequence).

This clone has just a few counts. CDR3 residues: CASSPDRGSPLHF. CDR3 DNA sequence: TGTGCCAGTAGCCCGGACAGGGGCTCACCCCTCCACTTT. The V and J genes are TRBV19 and TRBJ1-6; the match to TRBD1 covers 9 bases. The CDR3 loop spans 13 amino acids. The V gene's germline CDR1 is LNHDA and CDR2 SQIVND (reference sequence). V lost 6 bases and J lost 10; bases outside the gene matches: 4.

V and J are TRBV28 and TRBJ1-2; D perhaps matches TRBD1 (6 bases). The V and J ends lost 5 bases and 8 bases respectively, with 12 bases between them. Per the germline V gene, CDR1 is MDHEN and CDR2 is SYDVKM. This CDR3 contains 12 residues. The CDR3 region is CASSRGGWGYTF. The CDR3 DNA reads as TGTGCCAGCAGTCGAGGGGGTTGGGGCTACACCTTC.

The chain links TRBV27 to TRBJ1-2, with 10 positions matching TRBD1. Germline-derived CDR1 and CDR2 are MNHEY and SMNVEV (reference sequence). V was pared by 5 bases and J by 5 bases, with 5 bases of the junction left unmatched. The CDR3 totals 14 residues. The CDR3 spells CASSKGQGSYGYTF. The CDR3 nucleotides read TGTGCCAGCAGTAAGGGACAGGGGTCATATGGCTACACCTTC.

The rearrangement uses TRBV14 and TRBJ2-7; 8 nucleotides align to TRBD2. V was pared by 5 bases and J by 4 bases, with 10 bases of the junction left unmatched. The germline gives CDR1 SGHDN, CDR2 FVKESK. The CDR3 sequence is 15 residues long. CDR3 sequence: CASSLIAGNTYEQYF. The CDR3 nucleotides read TGTGCCAGCAGCTTAATAGCGGGAAACACTTACGAGCAGTACTTC.

The rearrangement uses TRBV27 and TRBJ1-6, with unresolved D. Germline CDR1 reads MNHEY; CDR2 reads SMNVEV (reference sequence). Deletions cut 5 bases from V and 0 bases from J, with 11 bases between. CDR3 size: 16 residues. As DNA, the CDR3 is TGTGCCAGCAGTCCGTGGATGAGCTCCTATAATTCACCCCTCCACTTT. As protein: CASSPWMSSYNSPLHF.

This clone was picked up one time. V is TRBV10-3 and J is TRBJ1-6, with TRBD1 identical over 7 bases. The V segment lost 4 bases and the J segment 2 bases; nucleotides outside the gene matches: 2. The CDR3 consists of 15 residues. CDR1 is ENHRY, CDR2 SYGVKD, per germline. CDR3 sequence (DNA): TGTGCCATCAGTGTGGGACAGACCTATAATTCACCCCTCCACTTT. Translation gives CAISVGQTYNSPLHF.

The chain uses TRBV7-2 and TRBJ2-6, with TRBD2 identical over 7 bases. This CDR3 has 17 amino acids. Germline V gene data show CDR1 as SGHTA and CDR2 as FQGNSA. With 0 bases clipped from V and 3 bases from J, the junction kept 5 bases outside the gene matches. This CDR3 is CASSLALGGYGANVLTF. The CDR3 nucleotides read TGTGCCAGCAGCTTAGCGCTCGGGGGGTATGGGGCCAACGTCCTGACTTTC.

This sequence joins TRBV25-1 and TRBJ2-3, with D unresolved. Trimming left V 1 base short and J 4 bases short, with 6 bases between. CDR1 and CDR2 from the germline V gene are MGHDK and SYGVNS. This CDR3 has 13 residues. The CDR3 here is CASSEFAADTQYF. CDR3 bases: TGTGCCAGCAGTGAATTTGCGGCAGATACGCAGTATTTT.

The chain links TRBV2 to TRBJ2-5; D possibly corresponds to TRBD1 (6 bases). Germline V gives CDR1 SNHLY, CDR2 FYNNEI. V lost 8 bases to trimming and J lost 5 bases, with 21 bases between them. The CDR3 contains 15 residues. The CDR3 DNA reads as TGTGCCAGCGGGGATGGGGGCGAGATGTTGGAGACCCAGTACTTC. This translates into CASGDGGEMLETQYF.

The chain combines TRBV29-1 with TRBJ2-1; TRBD1 agrees at 7 bases. The germline gives CDR1 SQVTM, CDR2 ANQGSEA. The CDR3 is 14 amino acids. V trimming: 2 bases; J trimming: 4 bases; junction bases outside the gene matches: 5. The CDR3 region is CSVEYRGQYNEQFF. CDR3 bases: TGCAGCGTTGAATACAGGGGCCAGTACAATGAGCAGTTCTTC.

Worth noting for this clone: The sample holds other DNA sequences that translate to the same CDR3. This chain joins TRBV4-1 and TRBJ1-3, with a weak D call TRBD1 (5 bases). The V end lost 0 bases, the J end lost 6 bases, and 15 bases lay between the germline ends. The CDR3 has 16 amino acids. Germline-derived CDR1 and CDR2 are MGHRA and YSYEKL. The DNA for the CDR3 is TGCGCCAGCAGCCAAGAGTGGTCAGGGTTGGTAAACACCATATATTTT. Translated, it gives CASSQEWSGLVNTIYF.

This clone appeared once. The chain employs TRBV12-5 and TRBJ1-2; D unclear. Trimming shortened V by 6 bases and J by 4 bases, and 12 bases separated the two germline ends. Germline V CDR1 and CDR2: LGHNT, FRNRAP. The CDR3 loop spans 13 amino acids. The CDR3 DNA reads as TGTGCTAGTGGGGCTCTGGGGAGCTATGGCTACACCTTC. Translating it yields CASGALGSYGYTF.

The chain has TRBV14 and TRBJ1-2, with TRBD1 as a possible D gene (6 bases). The germline V gene has CDR1 SGHDN and CDR2 FVKESK. V dropped 1 base and J dropped 6 bases, with 15 bases sitting between them. The CDR3 extends over 15 amino acids. The CDR3, as DNA: TGTGCCAGCAGCCAAGGTTTTGGGGGGCTTAATGGCTACACCTTC. As protein: CASSQGFGGLNGYTF.

This clone was picked up one time. This rearrangement joins TRBV19 to TRBJ1-3; no reliable D call. In germline, CDR1 is LNHDA, CDR2 SQIVND (reference sequence). This CDR3 contains 13 residues. Deletions cut 3 bases from V and 1 base from J, with 4 bases between. Here the CDR3 reads CASSMGSGNTIYF. DNA of the CDR3: TGTGCCAGTAGTATGGGTTCTGGAAACACCATATATTTT.

V is TRBV5-5 and J is TRBJ2-3; TRBD2 agrees at 10 bases. V trimming: 1 base; J trimming: 0 bases; junction bases outside the gene matches: 5. The CDR3 is made up of 17 amino acids. The germline gives CDR1 SGHKS, CDR2 YYEKEE (reference sequence). CDR3 bases: TGTGCCAGCAGCTTGAGGTCGACTAGCGGGAGCACAGATACGCAGTATTTT. Translating gives CASSLRSTSGSTDTQYF.

The chain couples TRBV7-9 to TRBJ2-7; D is possibly TRBD2 (5 bases). V was trimmed by 5 bases and J by 7 bases, leaving 27 bases between them. The CDR3 loop spans 17 amino acids. Per germline, CDR1 SEHNR and CDR2 FQNEAQ (reference sequence). The CDR3 spells CASSPQYPSLSSGEQYF. Written as DNA, the CDR3 is TGTGCCAGCAGCCCACAGTATCCCTCCCTCTCCTCGGGAGAGCAGTACTTC.

The rearrangement links TRBV7-8 to TRBJ2-7; 7 bases fit TRBD2. There are 14 residues in the CDR3. V lost 4 bases, J lost 0 bases, and 3 bases stayed unmatched. From germline, CDR1 is SGHVS and CDR2 FQNEAQ. DNA of the CDR3: TGTGCCAGCAGCTCCAGCGGGATCTCCTACGAGCAGTACTTC. Its protein product is CASSSSGISYEQYF.

As regards this clone: A read error may produce the germline difference seen at one junction end. V and J are TRBV2 and TRBJ1-2; the D gene is possibly TRBD1 (6 bases). The CDR3 is 9 amino acids. The V gene's germline CDR1 is SNHLY and CDR2 FYNNEI. The CDR3 DNA sequence: TGCAGGGGCAACTATGGCTACACCTTC. Protein product: CRGNYGYTF.

The chain combines TRBV10-1 with TRBJ2-1, with D possibly matching TRBD2 (6 bases). The length of the CDR3 is 17 residues. V lost 6 bases and J 0 bases, leaving 18 bases between the germline ends. Germline CDR1 is WNHNN and CDR2 is SYGVQD (reference sequence). The CDR3 spells CASRPRRGARSYNEQFF. The CDR3 coding sequence is TGCGCCAGCAGGCCACGACGCGGGGCTCGCTCCTACAATGAGCAGTTCTTC.

Points on this clone: Other nucleotide sequences from this sample produce the same CDR3. J is TRBJ2-2 and V is TRBV18, with no clear D. Germline loops: CDR1 KGHSH, CDR2 LQKENI. V dropped 3 bases and J dropped 0 bases, with 8 bases sitting between them. The CDR3 runs to 15 residues. For the CDR3, the DNA is TGTGCCAGCTCACCGTTGCAGACGAACACCGGGGAGCTGTTTTTT. This gives the protein CASSPLQTNTGELFF. The full variable domain, completed using reference TRBV18 and TRBJ2-2, is NAGVMQNPRHLVRRRGQEARLRCSPMKGHSHVYWYRQLPEEGLKFMVYLQKENIIDESGMPKERFSAEFPKEGPSILRIQQVVRGDSAAYFCASSPLQTNTGELFFGEGSRLTVL.

The rearrangement uses TRBV19 and TRBJ1-2; the match to TRBD1 covers 7 bases. Germline trimming cut 5 bases from V and 5 bases from J; bases unmatched to any gene: 8. This CDR3 spans 14 amino acids. Germline loops: CDR1 LNHDA, CDR2 SQIVND (reference sequence). CDR3 sequence: CASSPPGGQYGYTF. In DNA, the CDR3 is TGTGCCAGTAGTCCCCCGGGGGGACAGTATGGCTACACCTTC.

This clone was seen only once. J is TRBJ1-1 and V is TRBV28, with 9 bases matching TRBD1. This CDR3 contains 13 residues. Germline V lookup: CDR1 MDHEN, CDR2 SYDVKM. J gave up 3 bases and V 8 bases, and 4 bases lay outside the gene matches. This chain's CDR3 is CASGGTGYTEAFF. CDR3 sequence (DNA): TGTGCCAGCGGGGGGACAGGGTACACTGAAGCTTTCTTT. The full variable domain, rest sourced from reference TRBV28 and TRBJ1-1, is DVKVTQSSRYLVKRTGEKVFLECVQDMDHENMFWYRQDPGLGLRLIYFSYDVKMKEKGDIPEGYSVSREKKERFSLILESASTNQTSMYLCASGGTGYTEAFFGQGTRLTVV.

V usage is TRBV11-1 and J usage is TRBJ1-1; D is possibly TRBD1 (5 bases). Germline-derived CDR1 and CDR2 are SGHAT and FQDESV (reference sequence). With 3 bases removed from V and 1 base from J, the gap between germline ends came to 15 bases. CDR3 size: 16 residues. In DNA, the CDR3 is TGTGCCAGCAGCTTTAGACCCGGGACGGGGAACACTGAAGCTTTCTTT. Translated: CASSFRPGTGNTEAFF.

The V and J genes are TRBV7-2 and TRBJ2-2, with 7 bases that match TRBD1. This CDR3 region has 13 residues. The germline CDR1 and CDR2 sequences are SGHTA and FQGNSA. V lost 3 bases and J lost 6; bases outside the gene matches: 1. The CDR3 loop is CASSLTGPGELFF. The CDR3 DNA reads TGTGCCAGCAGCTTGACAGGGCCCGGGGAGCTGTTTTTT.

The J gene is TRBJ1-1, the V gene TRBV11-1; D is unresolved. The CDR3 has 13 residues. Looked up from germline, CDR1 is SGHAT and CDR2 is FQDESV (reference sequence). Trimming left V 3 bases short and J 1 base short, with 6 bases between. As DNA, the CDR3 is TGTGCCAGCAGCTTGAAAACGAACACTGAAGCTTTCTTT. Its protein is CASSLKTNTEAFF.

V usage is TRBV29-1 and J usage is TRBJ1-1, with 9 bases identical to TRBD1. This CDR3 contains 21 residues. After removal of 0 bases from V and 7 bases from J, the junction contained 27 bases not matched to a gene. Looked up from germline, CDR1 is SQVTM and CDR2 is ANQGSEA. The DNA for the CDR3 is TGCAGCGTTGAAGATCCCATCCGACAGGGGGTTTCGCGGTCGAACTTGGATGAAGCTTTCTTT. Residues: CSVEDPIRQGVSRSNLDEAFF.

The chain links TRBV29-1 to TRBJ1-1; the match to TRBD1 covers 8 bases. V trimming: 7 bases; J trimming: 0 bases; junction bases outside the gene matches: 4. Germline-derived CDR1 and CDR2 are SQVTM and ANQGSEA. The CDR3 runs 13 residues. CDR3 region: CSGRTGMNTEAFF. The CDR3 coding sequence is TGCAGCGGTAGGACAGGGATGAACACTGAAGCTTTCTTT.

This chain connects TRBV29-1 to TRBJ1-1, with 7 positions matching TRBD1. This CDR3 comprises 13 residues. V was clipped by 7 bases and J by 8 bases; unmatched bases: 13. Germline V gene lookup returns CDR1 SQVTM and CDR2 ANQGSEA. The CDR3 is CSGGGQFSVEAFF. As DNA, the CDR3 is TGCAGCGGTGGGGGACAGTTTAGTGTCGAAGCTTTCTTT.

V usage is TRBV9 and J usage is TRBJ2-3; D unclear. The CDR3 spans 14 residues. Trimming took off 4 bases at V and 3 bases at J, with 12 bases between the two ends. In germline, CDR1 is SGDLS, CDR2 YYNGEE. DNA for the CDR3: TGTGCCAGCAGCCCCTTGGGGAATACAGATACGCAGTATTTT. Residues: CASSPLGNTDTQYF. Full variable domain (missing parts from reference TRBV9 and TRBJ2-3): DSGVTQTPKHLITATGQRVTLRCSPRSGDLSVYWYQQSLDQGLQFLIQYYNGEERAKGNILERFSAQQFPDLHSELNLSSLELGDSALYFCASSPLGNTDTQYFGPGTRLTVL.

This chain joins TRBV19 and TRBJ1-4; TRBD1 might be the D (6 bases). The CDR3 spans 12 residues. V lost 3 bases, J lost 10 bases, and 9 bases lay in between. Germline lookup yields CDR1 LNHDA and CDR2 SQIVND (reference sequence). CDR3 residues: CASSIKGGKLFF. For the CDR3, the DNA is TGTGCCAGTAGTATTAAGGGGGGAAAACTGTTTTTT.